The entry below gives a single T cell receptor beta chain sequence along with its context. The sample is drawn from a study of blood T cell repertoires in COVID-19. Study context: Sources were T cells, B-cell-depleted T cells, or PBMCs; the material itself was cDNA or gDNA.

Methods used by the authors: Quantification of nucleated cells was approximated via reference gene primer amplification. Assay: immunoSEQ multiplex PCR; the TCRdb copy retains only in-frame clones and omits some. V, J and clone size reflect that table, while D and trimming were determined from the DNA. The sample records about 70,000 clones, roughly four fifths being singletons. This receptor was taken from a woman older than 75 with acute or convalescent COVID-19. Sequencing used peripheral blood.

The CDR3 region is CASSLAAGPDTQYF. The CDR3, as DNA: TGTGCCAGCAGCTTAGCTGCGGGACCGGATACGCAGTATTTT. The rearrangement joins TRBV7-3 to TRBJ2-3; tentatively, D is TRBD2 (6 bases). V shed 2 bases and J shed 6 bases, with 12 bases lying between them. This CDR3 has 14 residues. CDR1 SGHTA and CDR2 FQGTGA come from the germline V gene.